This TCR beta chain was captured in a study of beta chain features in type 1 diabetes. In this sample, this clone turned up a few times. What it binds is not known. The whole isolated RNA underwent reverse transcription, so sequencing captured expressed TCRB transcripts. This table comes from immunoSEQ multiplex PCR, and its TCRdb copy is limited to in-frame clones, with some not included. The sample lists around 320,000 clones, about 15% occurring once. Notes on the study in general: Compared to healthy donors, patients appeared to have naive, central memory and Treg TCRB repertoires that were more alike.

CD45RO/CCR7/CD25/CD127/CD95/CD27 sorting isolated CD4+ naive, central memory, regulatory and stem cell-like memory cells. Sorted populations all exceeded 98% purity. Per the germline V gene, CDR1 is MNHNS and CDR2 is SASEGT. The CDR3 is 15 residues long. The V end was cut by 4 bases, the J end by 7 bases, with 16 bases between. Sample: central memory CD4+ T cells from blood. The receptor was isolated from a man younger than 40 in good health. This chain uses TRBV6-1 with TRBJ1-4, with D possibly TRBD1 on 6 matching bases. This CDR3 is CASSGWGRTVEKLFF. The CDR3 region has the DNA TGTGCCAGCAGTGGTTGGGGGCGTACGGTTGAAAAACTGTTTTTT.